Each of the 2 T cell receptor beta chains below was sequenced from the same sample in a study of T cell repertoires in cytomegalovirus infection (dated by TCRdb to between 2019 and 2020). Sequencing instrument: Illumina HiSeq 1500. TCRdb reanalyzed the raw reads on its own, using fastp at Q25 for trimming and MiXCR for clone calling, and kept in-frame beta chains. Each CDR3 protein appears once, grouped with its most common genes and DNA. This sample lists 510,000 or so distinct CDR3 sequences; about a quarter were detected once. The ten largest clones capture around 14% of the sample. Sequencing was performed on PBMCs. These receptors came from a human donor in good health (CMV status not recorded). Some clones in this sample may be carry-over from other donors' samples.

This clonotype has a handful of counts. The gene calls are TRBV20-1 and TRBJ2-3; no clear D gene. The V and J ends lost 3 bases and 0 bases respectively, with 13 bases between them. The CDR3 is 15 amino acids. Germline-derived CDR1 and CDR2 are DFQATT and SNEGSKA (reference sequence). In nucleotides, the CDR3 is TGCAGTGCTAGGGTCTACAGCACTAGCACAGATACGCAGTATTTT. Translating it yields CSARVYSTSTDTQYF.

This clonotype has ten or more counts. The rearrangement links TRBV7-6 to TRBJ1-1; maybe TRBD1 (6 bases). The CDR3 runs to 19 residues. CDR1 is SGHVS and CDR2 is FNYEAQ in the germline V gene. V was cut by 1 base and J by 1 base, with 22 bases left in between. The CDR3 loop reads CASSLDFYSVNRANTEAFF. CDR3 DNA: TGTGCCAGCAGCTTAGATTTTTACTCTGTCAACAGGGCGAACACTGAAGCTTTCTTT.